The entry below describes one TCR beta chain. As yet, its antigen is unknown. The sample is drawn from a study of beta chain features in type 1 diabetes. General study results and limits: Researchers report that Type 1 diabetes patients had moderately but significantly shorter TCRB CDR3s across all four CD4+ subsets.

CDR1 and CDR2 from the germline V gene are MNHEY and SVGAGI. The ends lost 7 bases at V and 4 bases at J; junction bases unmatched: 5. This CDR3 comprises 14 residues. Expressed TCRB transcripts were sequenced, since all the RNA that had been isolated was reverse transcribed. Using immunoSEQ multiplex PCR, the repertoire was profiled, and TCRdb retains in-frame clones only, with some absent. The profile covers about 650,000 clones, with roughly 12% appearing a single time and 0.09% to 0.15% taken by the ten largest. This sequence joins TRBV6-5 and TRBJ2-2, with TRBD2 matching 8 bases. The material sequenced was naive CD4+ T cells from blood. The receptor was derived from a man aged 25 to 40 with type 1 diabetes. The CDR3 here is CASTRLASTGELFF. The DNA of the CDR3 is TGTGCCAGCACCCGACTAGCGAGCACCGGGGAGCTGTTTTTT.